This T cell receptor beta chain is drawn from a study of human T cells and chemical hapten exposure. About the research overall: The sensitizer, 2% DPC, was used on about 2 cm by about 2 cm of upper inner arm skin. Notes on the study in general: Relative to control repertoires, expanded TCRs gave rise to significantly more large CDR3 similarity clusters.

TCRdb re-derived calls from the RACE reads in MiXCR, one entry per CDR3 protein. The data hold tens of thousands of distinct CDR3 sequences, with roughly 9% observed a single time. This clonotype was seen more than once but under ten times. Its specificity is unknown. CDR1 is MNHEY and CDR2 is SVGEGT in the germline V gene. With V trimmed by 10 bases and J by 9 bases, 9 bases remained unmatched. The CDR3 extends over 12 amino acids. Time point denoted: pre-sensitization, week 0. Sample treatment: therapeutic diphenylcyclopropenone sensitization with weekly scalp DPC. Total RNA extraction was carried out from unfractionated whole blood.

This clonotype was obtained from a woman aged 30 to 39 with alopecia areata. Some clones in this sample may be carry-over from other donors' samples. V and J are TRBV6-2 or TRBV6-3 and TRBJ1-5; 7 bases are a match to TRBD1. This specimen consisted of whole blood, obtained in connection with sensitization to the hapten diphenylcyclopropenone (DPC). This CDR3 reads CATTTGSRPQHF. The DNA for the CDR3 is TGTGCCACCACGACAGGGTCCAGGCCCCAGCATTTT.